This entry lists 28 T cell receptor beta chains sequenced from one sample in a study of blood T cells in healthy people across ages. Through a sample-barcoded 5' primer and a J-beta primer mix, a second PCR was run for about 6 to 11 cycles. MiXCR, run by TCRdb on the 5' RACE reads, gives a single entry per CDR3 protein. Counted here are some 760,000 distinct CDR3 sequences, roughly 25% occurring once; the ten biggest clones make up roughly a tenth. These data are also associated with another study on T cells of mothers and their children.

The sample consisted of blood. The receptors here all came from a boy aged 5 to 17 in good health.

The chain employs TRBV7-8 and TRBJ2-3; D gene uncertain. The CDR3 totals 13 residues. Germline V gene sequence: CDR1 SGHVS, CDR2 FQNEAQ. Trimming cost V 3 bases and J 3 bases, with 7 bases left between them. CDR3 DNA sequence: TGTGCCAGCAGCTTCTTGGAGACAGATACGCAGTATTTT. Encoded protein: CASSFLETDTQYF.

This clonotype was counted a few times. This rearrangement joins TRBV3-1 to TRBJ1-1, with D uncertain. Trimming removed 0 bases at V and 1 base at J, with 6 bases between. Germline V gene lookup returns CDR1 LGHDT and CDR2 YNNKEL (reference sequence). The CDR3 runs 14 residues. CDR3: CASSQEDRNTEAFF. The CDR3 DNA reads as TGTGCCAGCAGCCAAGAGGATCGGAACACTGAAGCTTTCTTT.

The chain recombines TRBV15 with TRBJ2-3; no clear D. Between the trimmed V and J ends, which lost 0 bases and 2 bases, there was a span of 9 bases. CDR1 and CDR2 from the germline V gene are LNHNV and YYDKDF (reference sequence). The CDR3 is 15 residues long. CDR3 sequence: CATSRDLSTTDTQYF. For the CDR3, the DNA is TGTGCCACCAGCAGAGATCTGAGTACCACAGATACGCAGTATTTT.

The J gene is TRBJ1-1, the V gene TRBV29-1; no clear D. Germline V gene data show CDR1 as SQVTM and CDR2 as ANQGSEA. This CDR3 region has 13 residues. V was pared by 4 bases and J by 0 bases, with 9 bases between. This chain's CDR3 is CSVVVVMNTEAFF. Here the CDR3 DNA reads TGCAGCGTTGTAGTAGTTATGAACACTGAAGCTTTCTTT.

The rearrangement joins TRBV27 to TRBJ2-5, with 14 bases matching TRBD2. The CDR3 runs 17 residues. Looked up from germline, CDR1 is MNHEY and CDR2 is SMNVEV (reference sequence). Losses at the gene ends were 2 bases for V and 1 base for J; bases not matched to a gene: 3. The chain's CDR3 is CASSLRGLAGVQETQYF. The CDR3 nucleotides are TGTGCCAGCAGTTTAAGGGGACTAGCGGGAGTCCAAGAGACCCAGTACTTC.

A few counts support this clonotype. The CDR3 loop reads CASSLSERDYYGYTF. The DNA of the CDR3 is TGTGCCAGCAGCTTATCCGAAAGGGATTACTATGGCTACACCTTC. The J gene is TRBJ1-2, the V gene TRBV7-9; D gene unclear. V lost 2 bases, J lost 3 bases, and 13 bases lay in between. Per the germline V gene, CDR1 is SEHNR and CDR2 is FQNEAQ (reference sequence). The CDR3 is made up of 15 amino acids.

This chain links TRBV6-5 with TRBJ1-2; D might be TRBD1 (6 bases). Trimming took 4 bases from V and 8 from J, leaving 14 bases between them. Germline assignment: CDR1 MNHEY and CDR2 SVGAGI. The CDR3 has 13 residues. The CDR3, as DNA: TGTGCCAGCAGTTGGGGGGGCGCGGGGGGCTACACCTTC. Translation gives CASSWGGAGGYTF.

This clonotype was picked up a small number of times. The chain recombines TRBV20-1 with TRBJ2-1; D is unresolved. Between the trimmed V and J ends, which lost 3 bases and 6 bases, there was a span of 12 bases. The germline gives CDR1 DFQATT, CDR2 SNEGSKA (reference sequence). The length of the CDR3 is 13 residues. CDR3 bases: TGCAGTGCTAGCTGGGGTTCGGGCAATGAGCAGTTCTTC. This sequence encodes CSASWGSGNEQFF.

As regards this clonotype: The junction differs from germline at one of its ends, possibly a read error. The chain carries TRBV6-6 and TRBJ1-4; D gene unclear. CDR3 length equals 12 residues. Germline CDR1 is MNHNY and CDR2 is SVGAGI (reference sequence). This chain's CDR3 is CARRPPNEKLFF. In DNA form, the CDR3 reads TGTGCCCGCAGACCCCCCAATGAAAAACTGTTTTTT.

This clonotype was recorded a few times. V usage is TRBV29-1 and J usage is TRBJ1-1; D possibly corresponds to TRBD1 (5 bases). The germline gives CDR1 SQVTM, CDR2 ANQGSEA. Between the trimmed V and J ends, which lost 6 bases and 2 bases, there was a span of 13 bases. The CDR3 totals 13 residues. The CDR3 coding sequence is TGCAGCGTCCTTATTGGGGGTAACACTGAAGCTTTCTTT. Protein sequence: CSVLIGGNTEAFF.

V is TRBV28 and J is TRBJ1-4; D perhaps matches TRBD1 (5 bases). Germline V lookup: CDR1 MDHEN, CDR2 SYDVKM. This CDR3 comprises 14 residues. With 3 bases removed from V and 4 bases from J, the gap between germline ends came to 9 bases. In nucleotides, the CDR3 is TGTGCCAGCAGTTTTGCAGGGAATAATGAAAAACTGTTTTTT. It is translated as CASSFAGNNEKLFF.

Comment on this clonotype: This CDR3 fails to terminate in the conserved phenylalanine or tryptophan, so it likely reflects a read error. The rearrangement uses TRBV9 and TRBJ1-4; 9 bases agree with TRBD1. The CDR3 totals 15 residues. Per the germline V gene, CDR1 is SGDLS and CDR2 is YYNGEE. The CDR3 DNA reads TGTGCCAGCAGCGTAGAGGGACAGGGTAATGAAAAGCTGTTTCTT. Its translation is CASSVEGQGNEKLFL.

The V gene is TRBV6-1, the J gene TRBJ2-5, with 9 bases identical to TRBD2. The tail of the sequence fits TRBJ2-1 better, so the J call may be wrong. The CDR3 runs to 16 residues. CDR1 and CDR2 from the germline V gene are MNHNS and SASEGT. The CDR3, as DNA: TGTGCCAGCAGGGTTGGTCTAGCGGGGAGTGACAATGAGCAGTTCTTC. It translates to CASRVGLAGSDNEQFF.

This clonotype was seen more than once but under ten times. V and J are TRBV9 and TRBJ2-4, with D possibly being TRBD1 or TRBD2 (5 bases each). Germline CDR1 is SGDLS and CDR2 is YYNGEE. The CDR3 consists of 15 residues. V gave up 3 bases and J gave up 3 bases, with 13 bases separating them. DNA of the CDR3: TGTGCCAGCAGCGCGACGTGGGGGATCAAAAACATTCAGTACTTC. This encodes CASSATWGIKNIQYF.

This clonotype has only a few counts. The chain links TRBV11-2 to TRBJ2-1; no clear D gene. Germline loops: CDR1 SGHAT, CDR2 FQNNGV. The V and J ends lost 5 bases and 0 bases respectively, with 14 bases between them. The CDR3 is made up of 16 amino acids. The CDR3: CASSPPGGSSYNEQFF. CDR3 sequence (DNA): TGTGCCAGCAGCCCTCCGGGCGGAAGCTCCTACAATGAGCAGTTCTTC.

The rearrangement uses TRBV7-2 and TRBJ2-7, with TRBD2 matching 10 bases. V trimming: 6 bases; J trimming: 4 bases; junction bases outside the gene matches: 9. Germline CDR1 reads SGHTA; CDR2 reads FQGNSA. CDR3 length equals 15 residues. In nucleotides, the CDR3 is TGTGCCAGCAGTCTCCCGGGACTAGCGAAGTACGAGCAGTACTTC. Translation: CASSLPGLAKYEQYF.

This clonotype was observed a handful of times. V gene TRBV2 combines with J gene TRBJ2-3; maybe TRBD2 (6 bases). Germline V lookup: CDR1 SNHLY, CDR2 FYNNEI. The CDR3 sequence is 13 residues long. V was pared by 6 bases and J by 2 bases, with 9 bases between. CDR3 DNA sequence: TGTGCCAGCAGGGGACTTTCCACAGATACGCAGTATTTT. It specifies CASRGLSTDTQYF.

V gene TRBV2 combines with J gene TRBJ2-4; D is possibly TRBD2 (6 bases). V was shortened by 5 bases and J by 8 bases, with 19 bases between the two germline ends. The CDR3 totals 15 residues. Germline assignment: CDR1 SNHLY and CDR2 FYNNEI. CDR3 in amino acids: CASSRTTGSGDIQYF. The CDR3 nucleotides read TGTGCCAGCAGTAGGACTACAGGATCGGGGGACATTCAGTACTTC.

V is TRBV6-1 and J is TRBJ2-1, with TRBD2 matching 12 bases. The V gene's germline CDR1 is MNHNS and CDR2 SASEGT. This CDR3 spans 17 amino acids. V trimming: 6 bases; J trimming: 2 bases; junction bases outside the gene matches: 8. CDR3 coding DNA: TGTGCCAGCAGCTCAAACGGACTAGCGGGGACCTACAATGAGCAGTTCTTC. Amino acid sequence: CASSSNGLAGTYNEQFF.

This clonotype occurred a few times. The chain uses TRBV24-1 and TRBJ2-5, with 9 bases matching TRBD1. The tail of the sequence fits TRBJ2-7 better, so the J call may be wrong. Germline V CDR1 and CDR2: KGHDR, SFDVKD. The CDR3 is made up of 15 amino acids. The CDR3 DNA is TGTGCCACCAGTGAACCGGGACAGGGATTGGACGAGCAGTACTTC. The encoded protein is CATSEPGQGLDEQYF.

This clonotype came up a few times. J is TRBJ2-3 and V is TRBV29-1, with TRBD2 matching 7 bases. Losses at the gene ends were 3 bases for V and 1 base for J; bases not matched to a gene: 4. Germline-derived CDR1 and CDR2 are SQVTM and ANQGSEA. This CDR3 is 14 amino acids long. In nucleotides, the CDR3 is TGCAGCGTTGACGCGGGGGATGGCACAGATACGCAGTATTTT. This encodes CSVDAGDGTDTQYF.

The V call is TRBV5-1, the J call TRBJ1-6; D is undetermined. Germline loops: CDR1 SGHRS, CDR2 YFSETQ. The V and J ends lost 3 bases and 0 bases respectively, with 4 bases between them. The length of the CDR3 is 14 residues. The CDR3 DNA reads TGCGCCAGCAGCTGGTACTCCTATAATTCACCCCTCCACTTT. Protein product: CASSWYSYNSPLHF.

This clonotype was seen a few times. The chain employs TRBV4-1 and TRBJ2-3, with 7 bases lining up with TRBD1. The V and J ends lost 3 bases and 4 bases, in that order; junction bases with no gene match: 7. CDR1 and CDR2 from the germline V gene are MGHRA and YSYEKL. This CDR3 is built from 15 residues. As DNA, the CDR3 is TGCGCCAGCAGCCAGAGACAGGGAGTTTCAGATACGCAGTATTTT. It yields the protein CASSQRQGVSDTQYF.

This clonotype appeared a few times. The gene calls are TRBV11-3 and TRBJ1-1; D possibly corresponds to TRBD1 (6 bases). CDR3 length: 13 amino acids. Trimming took 6 bases from V and 8 from J, leaving 16 bases between them. CDR1 SGHNT and CDR2 YENEEA come from the germline V gene. The CDR3 DNA sequence: TGTGCCAGCAGTTTCAAACAGGGCGGGGAAGCTTTCTTT. Residues: CASSFKQGGEAFF.

The chain couples TRBV20-1 to TRBJ2-7, with D possibly TRBD1 on 5 matching bases. V was trimmed by 2 bases and J by 5 bases, leaving 19 bases between them. The length of the CDR3 is 15 residues. Germline V gene sequence: CDR1 DFQATT, CDR2 SNEGSKA (reference sequence). This chain's CDR3 is CSARKETVRTDEQYF. The CDR3 DNA follows: TGCAGTGCTAGAAAAGAGACAGTCCGTACCGACGAGCAGTACTTC.

This clonotype was detected only a few times. The rearrangement joins TRBV28 to TRBJ1-2; perhaps TRBD1 as D (6 bases). CDR3 length: 14 amino acids. Germline V gene lookup returns CDR1 MDHEN and CDR2 SYDVKM. Trimming left V 3 bases short and J 4 bases short, with 12 bases between. The CDR3 here is CASSFVQGIYGYTF. DNA of the CDR3: TGTGCCAGCAGTTTCGTCCAGGGGATCTATGGCTACACCTTC.

This clonotype was seen a few times. The gene calls are TRBV20-1 and TRBJ1-5, with D perhaps TRBD1 (6 bases). The germline V and J ends were trimmed by 8 bases and 4 bases, with 12 bases remaining between them. The CDR3 runs to 12 residues. Germline CDR1 and CDR2: DFQATT and SNEGSKA (reference sequence). CDR3 DNA: TGCAGTTGGGGGGGCCGTAATCAGCCCCAGCATTTT. Its protein is CSWGGRNQPQHF.

The chain links TRBV20-1 to TRBJ2-5, with D hard to call. CDR3 size: 14 residues. Between the trimmed V and J ends, which lost 5 bases and 0 bases, there was a span of 13 bases. Per germline, CDR1 DFQATT and CDR2 SNEGSKA (reference sequence). DNA for the CDR3: TGCAGTGCTCTGGCTAGAGACTACCAAGAGACCCAGTACTTC. It yields the protein CSALARDYQETQYF.